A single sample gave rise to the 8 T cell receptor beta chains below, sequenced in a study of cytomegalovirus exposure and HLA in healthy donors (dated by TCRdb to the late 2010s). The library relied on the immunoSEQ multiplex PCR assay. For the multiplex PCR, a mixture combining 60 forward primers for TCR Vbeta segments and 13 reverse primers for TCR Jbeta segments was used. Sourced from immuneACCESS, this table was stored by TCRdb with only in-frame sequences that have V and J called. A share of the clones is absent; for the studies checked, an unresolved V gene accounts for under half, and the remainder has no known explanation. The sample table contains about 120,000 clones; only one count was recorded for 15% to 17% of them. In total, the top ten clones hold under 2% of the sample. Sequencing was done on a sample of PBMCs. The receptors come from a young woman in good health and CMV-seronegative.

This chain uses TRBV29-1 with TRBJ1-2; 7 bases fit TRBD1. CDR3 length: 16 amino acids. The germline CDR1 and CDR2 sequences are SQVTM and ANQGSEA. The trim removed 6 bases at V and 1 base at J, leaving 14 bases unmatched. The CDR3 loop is CSVGQGGRRHNYGYTF. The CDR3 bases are TGCAGCGTCGGACAAGGGGGCAGGCGACATAACTATGGCTACACCTTC.

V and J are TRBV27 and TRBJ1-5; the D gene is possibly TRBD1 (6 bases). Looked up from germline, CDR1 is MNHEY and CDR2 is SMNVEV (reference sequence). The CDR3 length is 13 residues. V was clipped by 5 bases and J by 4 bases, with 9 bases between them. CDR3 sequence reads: CASSSTGNQPQHF. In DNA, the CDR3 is TGTGCCAGCAGTAGCACAGGGAATCAGCCCCAGCATTTT.

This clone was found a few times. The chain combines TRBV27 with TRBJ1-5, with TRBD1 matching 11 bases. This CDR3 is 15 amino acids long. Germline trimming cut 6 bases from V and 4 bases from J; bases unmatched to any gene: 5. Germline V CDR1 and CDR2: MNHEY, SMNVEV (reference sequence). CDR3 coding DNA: TGTGCCAGCAGGAGGACAGGGGGCGCAAATCAGCCCCAGCATTTT. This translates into CASRRTGGANQPQHF.

The CDR3 DNA reads TGTGCCAGCAGTGAATGGGACACCACAGATACGCAGTATTTT. Translation: CASSEWDTTDTQYF. The chain employs TRBV25-1 and TRBJ2-3; TRBD1 is a possible D gene (6 bases). Trimming left V 1 base short and J 2 bases short, with 7 bases between. The germline gives CDR1 MGHDK, CDR2 SYGVNS. This CDR3 spans 14 amino acids.

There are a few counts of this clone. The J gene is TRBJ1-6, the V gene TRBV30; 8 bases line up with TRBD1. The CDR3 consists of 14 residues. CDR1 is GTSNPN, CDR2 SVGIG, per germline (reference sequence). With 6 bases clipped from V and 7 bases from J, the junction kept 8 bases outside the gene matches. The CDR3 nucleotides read TGTGCCTGTTCCCACTGGACAGGGAATTCACCCCTCCACTTT. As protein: CACSHWTGNSPLHF.

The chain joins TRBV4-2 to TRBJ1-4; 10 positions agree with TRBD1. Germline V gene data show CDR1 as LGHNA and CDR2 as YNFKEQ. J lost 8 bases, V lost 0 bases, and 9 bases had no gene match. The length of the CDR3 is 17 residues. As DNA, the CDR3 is TGTGCCAGCAGCCAAGATCGCGGAGACAGGGGGCTAGAAAAACTGTTTTTT. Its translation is CASSQDRGDRGLEKLFF.

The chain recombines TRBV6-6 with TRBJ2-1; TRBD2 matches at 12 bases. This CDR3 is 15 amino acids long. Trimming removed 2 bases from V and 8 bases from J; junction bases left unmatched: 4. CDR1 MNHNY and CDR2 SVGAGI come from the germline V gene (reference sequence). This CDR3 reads CASSYTSGGTDEQFF. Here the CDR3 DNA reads TGTGCCAGCAGTTACACTAGCGGGGGGACGGATGAGCAGTTCTTC.

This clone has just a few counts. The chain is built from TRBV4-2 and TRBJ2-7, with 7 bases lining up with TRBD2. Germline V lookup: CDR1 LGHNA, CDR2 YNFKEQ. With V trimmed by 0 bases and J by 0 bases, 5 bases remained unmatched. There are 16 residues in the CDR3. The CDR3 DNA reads TGTGCCAGCAGCCAAGATCGCGGCGGGAGCTCCTACGAGCAGTACTTC. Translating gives CASSQDRGGSSYEQYF.